Each of the 3 T cell receptor beta chains below was sequenced from the same sample in a study of blood T cell repertoires in COVID-19. Using immunoSEQ multiplex PCR, the repertoire was profiled, and TCRdb retains in-frame clones only, with some absent. Here the sample spans over 75,000 clones, 82% being singletons. The sequenced sample was peripheral blood. All receptors derive from an elderly woman with acute or convalescent COVID-19.

This chain links TRBV15 with TRBJ2-1; TRBD1 agrees at 8 bases. V lost 5 bases and J lost 4; bases outside the gene matches: 7. The CDR3 contains 15 residues. Germline V lookup: CDR1 LNHNV, CDR2 YYDKDF (reference sequence). DNA of the CDR3: TGTGCCACCAGCGGGGGGACAGGCCTATACAATGAGCAGTTCTTC. This sequence encodes CATSGGTGLYNEQFF.

The chain carries TRBV28 and TRBJ2-7; D perhaps matches TRBD2 (5 bases). The CDR3 has 14 residues. Germline V CDR1 and CDR2: MDHEN, SYDVKM. Trimming removed 5 bases at V and 7 bases at J, with 18 bases between. The CDR3 sequence is CASSVQRPSWEQYF. The CDR3 DNA reads TGTGCCAGCAGTGTACAGCGGCCCTCTTGGGAGCAGTACTTC.

J is TRBJ2-1 and V is TRBV28, with a tentative D call TRBD2 (7 bases). Germline CDR1 is MDHEN and CDR2 is SYDVKM. The CDR3 has 15 amino acids. Trimming removed 4 bases at V and 2 bases at J, with 12 bases between. CDR3 residues: CASSWGGGPYNEQFF. As DNA, the CDR3 is TGTGCCAGCAGTTGGGGGGGCGGACCCTACAATGAGCAGTTCTTC.